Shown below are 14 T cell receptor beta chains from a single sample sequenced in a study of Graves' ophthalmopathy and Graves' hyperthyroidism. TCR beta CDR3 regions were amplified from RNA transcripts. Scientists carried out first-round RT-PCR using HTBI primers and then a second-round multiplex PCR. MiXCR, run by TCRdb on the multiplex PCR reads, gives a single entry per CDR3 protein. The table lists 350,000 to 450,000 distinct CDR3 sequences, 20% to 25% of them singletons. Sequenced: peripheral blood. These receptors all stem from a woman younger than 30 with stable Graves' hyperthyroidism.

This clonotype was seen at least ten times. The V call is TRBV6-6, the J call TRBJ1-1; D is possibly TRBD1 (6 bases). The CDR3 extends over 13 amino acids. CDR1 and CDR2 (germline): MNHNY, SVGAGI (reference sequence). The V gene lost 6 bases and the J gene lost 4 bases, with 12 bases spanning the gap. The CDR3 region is CASRRGGGTEAFF. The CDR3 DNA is TGTGCCAGCAGGCGGGGGGGCGGCACTGAAGCTTTCTTT.

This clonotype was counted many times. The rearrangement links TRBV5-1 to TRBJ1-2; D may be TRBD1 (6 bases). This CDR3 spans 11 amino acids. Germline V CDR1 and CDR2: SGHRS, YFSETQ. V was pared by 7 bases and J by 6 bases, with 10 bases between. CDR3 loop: CASGEGDGYTF. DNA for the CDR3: TGCGCCAGCGGAGAGGGGGATGGCTACACCTTC. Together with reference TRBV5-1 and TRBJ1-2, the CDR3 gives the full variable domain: KAGVTQTPRYLIKTRGQQVTLSCSPISGHRSVSWYQQTPGQGLQFLFEYFSETQRNKGNFPGRFSGRQFSNSRSEMNVSTLELGDSALYLCASGEGDGYTFGSGTRLTVV.

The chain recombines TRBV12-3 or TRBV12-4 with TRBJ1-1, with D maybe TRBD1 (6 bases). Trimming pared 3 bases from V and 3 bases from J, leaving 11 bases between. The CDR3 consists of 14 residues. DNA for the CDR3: TGTGCCAGCAGTTTCGGGGGCATGGACACTGAAGCTTTCTTT. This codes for CASSFGGMDTEAFF.

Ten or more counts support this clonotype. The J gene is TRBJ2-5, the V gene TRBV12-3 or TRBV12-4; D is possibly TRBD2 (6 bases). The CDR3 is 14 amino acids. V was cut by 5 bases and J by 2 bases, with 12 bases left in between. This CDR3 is CASSPGTFQETQYF. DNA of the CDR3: TGTGCCAGCAGTCCCGGGACTTTTCAAGAGACCCAGTACTTC.

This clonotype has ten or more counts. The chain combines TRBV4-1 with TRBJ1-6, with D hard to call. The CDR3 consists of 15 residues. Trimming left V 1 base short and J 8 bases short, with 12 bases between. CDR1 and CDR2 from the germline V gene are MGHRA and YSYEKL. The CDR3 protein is CASSQVEGLDSPLHF. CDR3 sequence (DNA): TGCGCCAGCAGCCAAGTTGAAGGGTTGGATTCACCCCTCCACTTT.

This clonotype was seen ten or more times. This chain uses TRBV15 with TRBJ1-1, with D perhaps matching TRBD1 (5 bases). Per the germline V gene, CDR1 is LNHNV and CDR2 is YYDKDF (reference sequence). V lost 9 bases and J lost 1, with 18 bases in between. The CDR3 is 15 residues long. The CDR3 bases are TGTGCCACGTCGTCCCAGGGCGATTCGAACACTGAAGCTTTCTTT. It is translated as CATSSQGDSNTEAFF.

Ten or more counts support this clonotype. Here the CDR3 DNA reads TGTGCCAGCAGCCAACTAGCGGGAGGGCCGCCTAGCACAGATACGCAGTATTTT. Translation gives CASSQLAGGPPSTDTQYF. The V gene is TRBV14, the J gene TRBJ2-3, with 12 nucleotides matching TRBD2. V lost 2 bases and J lost 0; bases outside the gene matches: 6. Germline V lookup: CDR1 SGHDN, CDR2 FVKESK. The CDR3 sequence is 18 residues long.

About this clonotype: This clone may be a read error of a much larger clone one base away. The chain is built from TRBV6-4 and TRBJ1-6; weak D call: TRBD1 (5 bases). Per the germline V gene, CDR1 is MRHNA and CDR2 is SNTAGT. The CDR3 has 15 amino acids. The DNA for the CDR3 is TGTGCCAGTTACGCATTTGGAAGGGGTGTTTCACCCCCCCACTTT. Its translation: CASYAFGRGVSPPHF.

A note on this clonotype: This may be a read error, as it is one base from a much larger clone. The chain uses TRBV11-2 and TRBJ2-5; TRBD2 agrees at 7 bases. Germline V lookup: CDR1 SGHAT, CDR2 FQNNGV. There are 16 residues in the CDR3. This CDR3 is CASGLSSVTGGKTQYF. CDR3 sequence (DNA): TGTGCCAGCGGCTTGAGCTCTGTGACGGGAGGAAAGACCCAGTACTTC.

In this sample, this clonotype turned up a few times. The CDR3 is CASTPGGNNQPQHF. The CDR3 nucleotides read TGTGCCAGCACTCCAGGGGGGAACAATCAGCCCCAGCATTTT. This sequence joins TRBV7-9 and TRBJ1-5; 7 bases match TRBD1. With 7 bases clipped from V and 3 bases from J, the junction kept 6 bases outside the gene matches. The CDR3 runs to 14 residues. Germline V lookup: CDR1 SEHNR, CDR2 FQNEAQ (reference sequence).

The CDR3: CASSIDPRIWNTEAFF. In DNA form, the CDR3 reads TGTGCCAGTAGTATAGATCCCCGGATATGGAACACTGAAGCTTTCTTT. The rearrangement uses TRBV19 and TRBJ1-1; the D is unclear. This CDR3 contains 16 residues. CDR1 is LNHDA, CDR2 SQIVND, per germline (reference sequence). V was shortened by 0 bases and J by 1 base, with 12 bases between the two germline ends.

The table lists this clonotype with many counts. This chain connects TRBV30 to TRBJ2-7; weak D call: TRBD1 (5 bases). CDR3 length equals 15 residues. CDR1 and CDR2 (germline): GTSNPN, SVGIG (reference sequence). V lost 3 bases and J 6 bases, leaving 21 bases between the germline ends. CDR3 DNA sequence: TGTGCCTGGAGACCCTGGGGCAGCTCGATCGGCGAGCAGTACTTC. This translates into CAWRPWGSSIGEQYF.

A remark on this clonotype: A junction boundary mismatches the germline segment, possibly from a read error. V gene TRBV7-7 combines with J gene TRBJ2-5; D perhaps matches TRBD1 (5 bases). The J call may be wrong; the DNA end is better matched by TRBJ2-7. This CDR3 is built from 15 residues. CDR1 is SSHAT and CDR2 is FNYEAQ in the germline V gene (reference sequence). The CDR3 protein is CASSPGPDGPYEQYF. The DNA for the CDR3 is TGTGCTAGCAGCCCAGGGCCCGATGGTCCCTACGAGCAGTACTTC.

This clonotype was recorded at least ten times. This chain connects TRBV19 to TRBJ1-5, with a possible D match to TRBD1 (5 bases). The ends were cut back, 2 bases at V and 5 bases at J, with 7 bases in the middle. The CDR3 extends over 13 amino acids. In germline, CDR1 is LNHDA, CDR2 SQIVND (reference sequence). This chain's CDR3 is CASSIMTDQPQHF. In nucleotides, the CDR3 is TGTGCCAGTAGTATAATGACAGATCAGCCCCAGCATTTT.